This entry concerns a single TCR beta chain. Participant ages covered roughly 18 to 89 years across about two dozen US areas. Participant reports of clinical history set cohort assignment. The data were taken from a study of blood T cell repertoires in COVID-19. Overall study context: Material from acute and convalescent COVID-19 was sourced from the United States, Italy and Spain.

This CDR3 region has 16 residues. Germline V gives CDR1 SEHNR, CDR2 FQNEAQ (reference sequence). V trimming: 7 bases; J trimming: 3 bases; junction bases outside the gene matches: 12. Only in-frame clones appear in the TCRdb table, and some are missing; sequencing was by immunoSEQ multiplex PCR. The table lists fewer than 600,000 clones, more than 75% of them singletons. The sequenced sample was PBMCs or T cells enriched from blood (not recorded which). The V call is TRBV7-9, the J call TRBJ1-1, with 9 bases that match TRBD1. This receptor was obtained from a woman aged 40-49 years who had recovered from COVID-19. CDR3 bases: TGTGCCAGCACCGGAACAGGGGGCGCACGGTACACTGAAGCTTTCTTT. Amino acids: CASTGTGGARYTEAFF.